The T cell receptor (beta chain) described here comes from a study of blood T cell repertoires in COVID-19. Study-level information: Sites across the United States, Italy and Spain contributed samples from acute and convalescent COVID-19. PBMCs, B-cell-depleted T cells, or T cells provided the cDNA or gDNA that made up the material.

As processed by the authors: Amplifying reference gene primers gave estimates of nucleated cell counts. Repertoires were generated with immunoSEQ multiplex PCR, while TCRdb's copy carries only in-frame clones and drops some. V, J and clone size reflect that table, while D and trimming were determined from the DNA. The table records a few hundred thousand clones, roughly 90% of them present only once. The CDR3 contains 18 residues. In germline, CDR1 is SGHRS, CDR2 YFSETQ. The V gene lost 3 bases and the J gene lost 4 bases, with 24 bases spanning the gap. In its sample, this clone was seen once. The TCR sequence derives from a woman aged 25-40 years with acute or convalescent COVID-19. Sequenced input: peripheral blood. The rearrangement links TRBV5-1 to TRBJ2-3; tentatively, D is TRBD1 (6 bases). The CDR3: CASSWTGLLGRGPDTQYF. The CDR3 nucleotides are TGCGCCAGCAGCTGGACCGGTTTATTAGGCAGGGGACCAGATACGCAGTATTTT.